This entry lists 24 T cell receptor beta chains sequenced from one sample in a study of T cells in Graves' hyperthyroidism and ophthalmopathy. RNA transcripts served as the template for amplifying TCR beta CDR3 regions. The study used the HTBI primer set for a first-round RT-PCR of the TCR CDR3. One entry per CDR3 protein, called by TCRdb with MiXCR from the multiplex PCR reads. The data contain hundreds of thousands of distinct CDR3 sequences, around a sixth of them singletons. The sample taken for sequencing was blood. Every receptor here comes from a woman aged 18-29 years with Graves' hyperthyroidism.

V gene TRBV6-1 combines with J gene TRBJ1-6; D uncertain. Germline values: CDR1 MNHNS, CDR2 SASEGT. This CDR3 region has 13 residues. V was pared by 0 bases and J by 11 bases, with 8 bases between. In DNA, the CDR3 is TGTGCCAGCAGTGAAGCGGGAACTGCACCCCTCCACTTT. It encodes CASSEAGTAPLHF.

At least ten counts were recorded for this clonotype. V and J are TRBV20-1 and TRBJ2-3, with TRBD2 identical over 9 bases. Trimming removed 1 base from V and 2 bases from J; junction bases left unmatched: 7. Germline V gene sequence: CDR1 DFQATT, CDR2 SNEGSKA (reference sequence). CDR3 length: 16 residues. The CDR3 sequence: CSARGYSGGPTDTQYF. The DNA of the CDR3 is TGCAGTGCTAGAGGGTACAGCGGGGGGCCCACAGATACGCAGTATTTT.

At least ten counts were recorded for this clonotype. The chain combines TRBV2 with TRBJ2-7, with 9 positions matching TRBD1. The CDR3 has 16 residues. With 3 bases clipped from V and 1 base from J, the junction kept 7 bases outside the gene matches. The V gene's germline CDR1 is SNHLY and CDR2 FYNNEI. This chain's CDR3 is CASSETRQGVSYEQYF. The CDR3 DNA sequence: TGTGCCAGCAGTGAGACACGACAGGGGGTTTCCTACGAGCAGTACTTC. Full variable domain (outside the CDR3, taken from reference TRBV2 and TRBJ2-7): EPEVTQTPSHQVTQMGQEVILRCVPISNHLYFYWYRQILGQKVEFLVSFYNNEISEKSEIFDDQFSVERPDGSNFTLKIRSTKLEDSAMYFCASSETRQGVSYEQYFGPGTRLTVT.

This clonotype was detected many times. The chain is built from TRBV18 and TRBJ1-5; D is unclear. This CDR3 has 13 residues. The V and J ends lost 6 bases and 4 bases respectively, with 10 bases between them. Looked up from germline, CDR1 is KGHSH and CDR2 is LQKENI. The CDR3 is CASSWARNQPQHF. As DNA, the CDR3 is TGTGCCAGCTCGTGGGCCAGAAATCAGCCCCAGCATTTT. The whole variable domain, filled in from reference TRBV18 and TRBJ1-5, reads NAGVMQNPRHLVRRRGQEARLRCSPMKGHSHVYWYRQLPEEGLKFMVYLQKENIIDESGMPKERFSAEFPKEGPSILRIQQVVRGDSAAYFCASSWARNQPQHFGDGTRLSIL.

This clonotype has a count of ten or more. The rearrangement uses TRBV7-6 and TRBJ1-2, with 8 bases fitting TRBD1. V shed 5 bases and J 6 bases; nucleotides not matched to a gene: 8. The CDR3 covers 14 residues. Germline values: CDR1 SGHVS, CDR2 FNYEAQ. DNA of the CDR3: TGTGCCAGCAGCCCGGACAGGGTTAGGGATGGCTACACCTTC. The encoded protein is CASSPDRVRDGYTF.

The sample holds a few counts of this clonotype. The gene calls are TRBV7-8 and TRBJ2-3; 12 positions agree with TRBD2. Trimming cost V 5 bases and J 3 bases; bases outside gene matches: 6. This CDR3 contains 16 residues. Per the germline V gene, CDR1 is SGHVS and CDR2 is FQNEAQ. The CDR3 sequence is CASSKVTSGRTDTQYF. The CDR3 bases are TGTGCCAGCAGCAAGGTGACTAGCGGGAGAACAGATACGCAGTATTTT.

The table lists this clonotype with many counts. V is TRBV5-1 and J is TRBJ2-7; D assignment may be TRBD1 or TRBD2 (5 bases each). This CDR3 is built from 16 residues. CDR1 SGHRS and CDR2 YFSETQ come from the germline V gene. V lost 5 bases and J lost 2, with 20 bases in between. Here the CDR3 reads CASRLRPSGGPYEQYF. CDR3 DNA: TGCGCCAGCAGACTGCGGCCGTCTGGGGGTCCCTACGAGCAGTACTTC.

This clonotype was recorded many times. At one of its ends the junction is not consistent with the germline gene, which may arise from a read error. V and J are TRBV10-1 and TRBJ2-5; no clear D. The CDR3 totals 14 residues. Germline CDR1 and CDR2: WNHNN and SYGVQD (reference sequence). The CDR3 loop reads CTSSESAALGTQYF. DNA for the CDR3: TGCACCAGCAGTGAGTCGGCGGCCCTGGGGACCCAGTACTTC.

The sample holds many counts of this clonotype. The chain recombines TRBV5-1 with TRBJ2-1; D remains ambiguous. Trimming removed 4 bases at V and 3 bases at J, with 14 bases between. Germline assignment: CDR1 SGHRS and CDR2 YFSETQ. This CDR3 has 15 residues. The CDR3 is CASSLGSPLYNEQFF. CDR3 DNA: TGCGCCAGCAGCCTGGGGTCGCCCCTCTACAATGAGCAGTTCTTC.

This clonotype appeared many times. The chain recombines TRBV12-3 or TRBV12-4 with TRBJ1-1; tentatively, D is TRBD1 (5 bases). This CDR3 region has 15 residues. V gave up 5 bases and J gave up 2 bases, with 15 bases separating them. The DNA for the CDR3 is TGTGCCAGCAGTCGCCGAAGGAGGGGAAACACTGAAGCTTTCTTT. Its protein is CASSRRRRGNTEAFF.

This clonotype was counted ten times or more. The rearrangement links TRBV20-1 to TRBJ2-7, with D perhaps matching TRBD2 (6 bases). V lost 1 base, J lost 2 bases, and 18 bases lay in between. The CDR3 runs to 16 residues. Germline CDR1 reads DFQATT; CDR2 reads SNEGSKA (reference sequence). CDR3 sequence reads: CSARVPLAGITYEQYF. The CDR3 bases are TGCAGTGCTAGAGTACCCCTGGCGGGAATAACCTACGAGCAGTACTTC.

This clonotype was found a few times. CDR3 residues: CASSPAGGLNSPLHF. CDR3 DNA sequence: TGTGCCAGCAGCCCGGCAGGGGGGCTGAATTCACCCCTCCACTTT. V is TRBV5-5 and J is TRBJ1-6; TRBD1 aligns across 7 bases. The length of the CDR3 is 15 residues. CDR1 and CDR2 (germline): SGHKS, YYEKEE (reference sequence). Trimming cost V 4 bases and J 7 bases; bases outside gene matches: 8.

This clonotype appeared many times. This chain joins TRBV28 and TRBJ2-3; TRBD2 might be the D (6 bases). There are 20 residues in the CDR3. The ends were cut back, 1 base at V and 2 bases at J, with 25 bases in the middle. Germline values: CDR1 MDHEN, CDR2 SYDVKM. This CDR3 reads CASSLFSTVFFRRDTDTQYF. The CDR3 DNA is TGTGCCAGCAGTTTATTTTCGACAGTATTCTTTCGGAGGGACACAGATACGCAGTATTTT.

This clonotype has ten or more counts. This chain links TRBV6-1 with TRBJ2-3; no clear D. From germline, CDR1 is MNHNS and CDR2 SASEGT. This CDR3 comprises 12 residues. Trimming cost V 8 bases and J 0 bases, with 6 bases left between them. CDR3 DNA sequence: TGTGCCAGCTACGGCAGCACAGATACGCAGTATTTT. This sequence encodes CASYGSTDTQYF.

This clonotype was seen many times. J is TRBJ2-1 and V is TRBV5-6; 7 nucleotides line up with TRBD2. In germline, CDR1 is SGHDT, CDR2 YYEEEE. Germline trimming cut 2 bases from V and 5 bases from J; bases unmatched to any gene: 4. The CDR3 runs to 14 residues. The CDR3 region is CASSFLGRNNEQFF. In DNA, the CDR3 is TGTGCCAGCAGCTTCCTCGGGAGGAACAATGAGCAGTTCTTC. The entire variable domain, with the rest obtained from reference TRBV5-6 and TRBJ2-1, is as follows: DAGVTQSPTHLIKTRGQQVTLRCSPKSGHDTVSWYQQALGQGPQFIFQYYEEEERQRGNFPDRFSGHQFPNYSSELNVNALLLGDSALYLCASSFLGRNNEQFFGPGTRLTVL.

This clonotype was counted ten times or more. V and J are TRBV6-6 and TRBJ2-7; 10 bases fit TRBD1. J lost 4 bases, V lost 2 bases, and 11 bases had no gene match. The CDR3 is 17 residues long. Germline V gene lookup returns CDR1 MNHNY and CDR2 SVGAGI (reference sequence). CDR3 sequence: CASSYLPRGTGDYEQYF. The DNA of the CDR3 is TGTGCCAGCAGTTACCTCCCCCGGGGGACAGGGGATTACGAGCAGTACTTC.

This clonotype was seen at least ten times. The chain couples TRBV30 to TRBJ1-4; 8 bases agree with TRBD1. CDR1 GTSNPN and CDR2 SVGIG come from the germline V gene (reference sequence). The CDR3 has 16 residues. V was clipped by 0 bases and J by 0 bases; unmatched bases: 3. CDR3 protein: CAWSVQGAATNEKLFF. In DNA, the CDR3 is TGTGCCTGGAGTGTTCAGGGGGCAGCAACTAATGAAAAACTGTTTTTT.

This clonotype has ten or more counts. V usage is TRBV10-3 and J usage is TRBJ2-3; TRBD1 matches 7 bases. CDR1 is ENHRY and CDR2 is SYGVKD in the germline V gene. The CDR3 totals 15 residues. Losses at the gene ends were 0 bases for V and 6 bases for J; bases not matched to a gene: 6. CDR3 nucleotides: TGTGCCATCAGTGAGTCGACAGGGAGTGGGGATACGCAGTATTTT. Translating it yields CAISESTGSGDTQYF.

This chain connects TRBV25-1 to TRBJ2-3, with D uncertain. V was trimmed by 1 base and J by 4 bases, leaving 15 bases between them. The CDR3 totals 16 residues. Germline CDR1 MGHDK, CDR2 SYGVNS. CDR3 nucleotide sequence: TGTGCCAGCAGTGAATGGGCCCTCCCGACCGCAGATACGCAGTATTTT. This codes for CASSEWALPTADTQYF. The variable domain in full, with the rest retrieved from reference TRBV25-1 and TRBJ2-3, is EADIYQTPRYLVIGTGKKITLECSQTMGHDKMYWYQQDPGMELHLIHYSYGVNSTEKGDLSSESTVSRIRTEHFPLTLESARPSHTSQYLCASSEWALPTADTQYFGPGTRLTVL.

V usage is TRBV11-1 and J usage is TRBJ2-7; D is unclear. V was shortened by 10 bases and J by 2 bases, with 12 bases between the two germline ends. Germline V gene lookup returns CDR1 SGHAT and CDR2 FQDESV (reference sequence). The CDR3 length is 12 residues. This chain's CDR3 is CANPTRTYEQYF. The CDR3 coding sequence is TGTGCCAACCCAACCCGGACCTACGAGCAGTACTTC.

This clonotype was picked up many times. The chain is built from TRBV20-1 and TRBJ2-7; the D gene is possibly TRBD1 (5 bases). V lost 0 bases and J lost 5, with 8 bases in between. CDR1 and CDR2 (germline): DFQATT, SNEGSKA (reference sequence). CDR3 length: 12 residues. The CDR3: CSARDQGHEQYF. CDR3 coding DNA: TGCAGTGCTAGAGACCAGGGCCACGAGCAGTACTTC.

The sample holds many counts of this clonotype. This chain uses TRBV7-3 with TRBJ2-3; TRBD2 matches at 10 bases. The V gene end was trimmed by 4 bases and the J gene end by 0 bases; junction bases not matched to a gene: 19. The V gene's germline CDR1 is SGHTA and CDR2 FQGTGA. This CDR3 has 21 amino acids. In nucleotides, the CDR3 is TGTGCCAGCAGCTCTCGCATCTGGACTAGCGGAGCGTCGGGGAGCACAGATACGCAGTATTTT. Translating it yields CASSSRIWTSGASGSTDTQYF.

This clonotype appeared many times. The gene calls are TRBV4-1 and TRBJ2-7, with D maybe TRBD2 (5 bases). Deletions cut 1 base from V and 2 bases from J, with 15 bases between. The V gene's germline CDR1 is MGHRA and CDR2 YSYEKL. The length of the CDR3 is 16 residues. CDR3 protein: CASSQVRLLSPYEQYF. CDR3 nucleotide sequence: TGCGCCAGCAGCCAAGTTAGACTACTTTCACCCTACGAGCAGTACTTC.

This clonotype was detected ten times or more. The chain has TRBV5-1 and TRBJ2-3, with a tentative D call TRBD2 (6 bases). V lost 5 bases, J lost 0 bases, and 10 bases lay in between. The CDR3 runs to 14 residues. Germline CDR1 SGHRS, CDR2 YFSETQ. The CDR3 nucleotides are TGCGCCAGCAGGGGAGGTGCTAGCACAGATACGCAGTATTTT. As protein: CASRGGASTDTQYF.